A selection of T cell receptor beta chains follows, all from one sample in a study of control samples from healthy donors and cancer patients. The data were produced by immunoSEQ multiplex PCR, yet TCRdb's version contains in-frame clones alone and is incomplete. The sample has over 150,000 clones; approximately 93% are singletons. Sequenced: blood. The receptors stem from a man in his forties in good health. CDR3s include the opening cysteine and the closing phenylalanine or tryptophan. D genes are given only for firm matches. A clone size is listed for some rows: how often the clone was seen (once, few, many), or a class if it is expanded.

V gene: TRBV4-1
D gene: -
J gene: TRBJ2-7
clone size: -
CDR3 DNA: TGCGCCAGCAGCCAAGGCGGGCTGGGGGACGTATCCTACGAGCAGTACTTC
CDR3 protein: CASSQGGLGDVSYEQYF

V gene: TRBV11-2
D gene: -
J gene: TRBJ2-1
clone size: -
CDR3 DNA: TGTGCCAGCAGCTTAGGAAGGAGCTCCTACAATGAGCAGTTCTTC
CDR3 protein: CASSLGRSSYNEQFF

V gene: TRBV5-4
D gene: -
J gene: TRBJ2-5
clone size: -
CDR3 DNA: TGTGCCAGCAGCTTGATAGGGAGACTTCAAGAGACCCAGTACTTC
CDR3 protein: CASSLIGRLQETQYF

V gene: TRBV27
D gene: -
J gene: TRBJ1-1
clone size: -
CDR3 DNA: TGTGCCAGCGCCGGAACGGGCCTGGGGACTGAAGCTTTCTTT
CDR3 protein: CASAGTGLGTEAFF

V gene: TRBV19
D gene: -
J gene: TRBJ2-7
clone size: -
CDR3 DNA: TGTGCCAGTAGCCTGAGTGGGGACCGTGGGCAGTACTTC
CDR3 protein: CASSLSGDRGQYF

V gene: TRBV13
D gene: -
J gene: TRBJ2-1
clone size: once
CDR3 DNA: TGTGCCAGCAGCTCCCTGGACAGAAACAATGAGCAGTTCTTC
CDR3 protein: CASSSLDRNNEQFF

V gene: TRBV11-3
D gene: -
J gene: TRBJ2-2
clone size: -
CDR3 DNA: TGTGCCAGCAGCTCACCGGGGGCCCTGAACACCGGGGAGCTGTTTTTT
CDR3 protein: CASSSPGALNTGELFF

V gene: TRBV4-1
D gene: TRBD1
J gene: TRBJ1-1
clone size: -
CDR3 DNA: TGCGCCAGCAGCCAACCGGGACAGGGGGGTGAAGCTTTCTTT
CDR3 protein: CASSQPGQGGEAFF

V gene: TRBV5-4
D gene: TRBD1
J gene: TRBJ2-7
clone size: -
CDR3 DNA: TGTGCCAGCAGCTTGGGTGTGGGACAGGCAACCTACGAGCAGTACTTC
CDR3 protein: CASSLGVGQATYEQYF

V gene: TRBV6-5
D gene: -
J gene: TRBJ1-2
clone size: -
CDR3 DNA: TGTGCCAGCGCCCCTGGGGGGAATAACTATGGCTACACCTTC
CDR3 protein: CASAPGGNNYGYTF

V gene: TRBV6-2/TRBV6-3
D gene: -
J gene: TRBJ1-1
clone size: -
CDR3 DNA: TGTGCCAGCAGCATAGGGGGAAACACTGAAGCTTTCTTT
CDR3 protein: CASSIGGNTEAFF

V gene: TRBV10-3
D gene: TRBD1
J gene: TRBJ2-7
clone size: -
CDR3 DNA: TGTGCCATCAGTGACTCCGGGACAGGGGATTACGAGCAGTACTTC
CDR3 protein: CAISDSGTGDYEQYF

V gene: TRBV6-2/TRBV6-3
D gene: -
J gene: TRBJ2-7
clone size: -
CDR3 DNA: TGTGCCAGCAGTTACGATATATACGAGCAGTACTTC
CDR3 protein: CASSYDIYEQYF

V gene: TRBV20-1
D gene: TRBD1
J gene: TRBJ1-5
clone size: -
CDR3 DNA: TGCAGTGCTCGTGGGACAGGGGAGTTTCAGCCCCAGCATTTT
CDR3 protein: CSARGTGEFQPQHF

V gene: TRBV5-5
D gene: TRBD1
J gene: TRBJ1-1
clone size: -
CDR3 DNA: TGTGCCAGCAGCTCGGGTCGGGCAGGGGGGAGGAACACTGAAGCTTTCTTT
CDR3 protein: CASSSGRAGGRNTEAFF

V gene: TRBV7-3
D gene: TRBD1
J gene: TRBJ1-6
clone size: -
CDR3 DNA: TGTGCCAGCAGTCCCTATGGACAGGGTCGGTCACCCCTCCACTTT
CDR3 protein: CASSPYGQGRSPLHF

V gene: TRBV15
D gene: -
J gene: TRBJ1-5
clone size: -
CDR3 DNA: TGTGCCACCAGCAGAGATCGGACCAACAATCAGCCCCAGCATTTT
CDR3 protein: CATSRDRTNNQPQHF

V gene: TRBV5-1
D gene: TRBD1
J gene: TRBJ1-2
clone size: once
CDR3 DNA: TGCGCCAGCAGCTTGGGGGCCGGGACAGGGATAGACTACACCTTC
CDR3 protein: CASSLGAGTGIDYTF

V gene: TRBV6-2/TRBV6-3
D gene: -
J gene: TRBJ2-2
clone size: -
CDR3 DNA: TGTGCCAGCAGTTACGTAGGGGCGGACACCGGGGAGCTGTTTTTT
CDR3 protein: CASSYVGADTGELFF

V gene: TRBV9
D gene: TRBD1
J gene: TRBJ2-7
clone size: -
CDR3 DNA: TGTGCCAGCAGCCCCTCCTTAAGGGGGGGGACAGGGTCCTACGAGCAGTACTTC
CDR3 protein: CASSPSLRGGTGSYEQYF

V gene: TRBV7-2
D gene: -
J gene: TRBJ2-3
clone size: -
CDR3 DNA: TGTGCCAGCAGCCATTACACAGATACGCAGTATTTT
CDR3 protein: CASSHYTDTQYF

V gene: TRBV6-1
D gene: -
J gene: TRBJ1-1
clone size: -
CDR3 DNA: TGTGCCAGCAGTGAGAGTCAGGGTGTTGAAGCTTTCTTT
CDR3 protein: CASSESQGVEAFF

V gene: TRBV12-3/TRBV12-4
D gene: -
J gene: TRBJ1-1
clone size: -
CDR3 DNA: TGTGCCAGCAGTGCGGGGGGGAACACTGAAGCTTTCTTT
CDR3 protein: CASSAGGNTEAFF

V gene: TRBV5-1
D gene: TRBD1
J gene: TRBJ2-5
clone size: -
CDR3 DNA: TGCGCCAGCAGCCCGGGACAGTACCAAGAGACCCAGTACTTC
CDR3 protein: CASSPGQYQETQYF

V gene: TRBV11-2
D gene: -
J gene: TRBJ2-4
clone size: -
CDR3 DNA: TGTGCCAGCAGCTCCCCCAGAGCCAAAAACATTCAGTACTTC
CDR3 protein: CASSSPRAKNIQYF

V gene: TRBV27
D gene: -
J gene: TRBJ2-7
clone size: -
CDR3 DNA: TGTGCCAGCAGCTCAGGCCGCTACGAGCAGTACTTC
CDR3 protein: CASSSGRYEQYF

V gene: TRBV4-1
D gene: TRBD1
J gene: TRBJ1-5
clone size: -
CDR3 DNA: TGCGCCAGCAGCCAACATACAGGGGGCGTTCAGCCCCAGCATTTT
CDR3 protein: CASSQHTGGVQPQHF

V gene: TRBV7-2
D gene: -
J gene: TRBJ1-2
clone size: -
CDR3 DNA: TGTGCCAGCAGCCCGGACACCTATGGCTACACCTTC
CDR3 protein: CASSPDTYGYTF

V gene: TRBV19
D gene: -
J gene: TRBJ2-7
clone size: -
CDR3 DNA: TGTGCCAGTAGTATTAGGGACACCTACGAGCAGTACTTC
CDR3 protein: CASSIRDTYEQYF

V gene: TRBV7-2
D gene: TRBD1
J gene: TRBJ2-3
clone size: -
CDR3 DNA: TGTGCCAGCAGCCCCGACAGGGGGCGCAGAGATACGCAGTATTTT
CDR3 protein: CASSPDRGRRDTQYF

V gene: TRBV4-2
D gene: -
J gene: TRBJ1-2
clone size: -
CDR3 DNA: TGTGCCAGCAGCCAAGATATACAAAACTATGGCTACACCTTC
CDR3 protein: CASSQDIQNYGYTF